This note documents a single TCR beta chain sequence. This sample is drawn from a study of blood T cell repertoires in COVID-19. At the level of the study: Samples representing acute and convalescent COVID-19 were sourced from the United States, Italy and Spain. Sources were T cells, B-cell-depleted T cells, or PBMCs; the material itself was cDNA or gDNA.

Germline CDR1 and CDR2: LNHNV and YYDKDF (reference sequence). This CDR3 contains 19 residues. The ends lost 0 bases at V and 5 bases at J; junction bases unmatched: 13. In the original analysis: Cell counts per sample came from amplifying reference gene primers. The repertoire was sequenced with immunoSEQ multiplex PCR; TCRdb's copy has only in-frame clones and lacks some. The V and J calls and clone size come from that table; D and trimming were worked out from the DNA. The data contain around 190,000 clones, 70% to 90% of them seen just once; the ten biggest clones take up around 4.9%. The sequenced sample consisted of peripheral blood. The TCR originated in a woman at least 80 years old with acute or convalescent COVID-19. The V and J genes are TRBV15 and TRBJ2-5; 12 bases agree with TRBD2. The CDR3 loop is CATSREGGLAGSWGETQYF. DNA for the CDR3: TGTGCCACCAGCAGAGAGGGAGGACTAGCGGGGTCTTGGGGTGAGACCCAGTACTTC.